This T cell receptor (beta chain) was identified in a study of T cell responses to AZD1222 COVID-19 vaccine. Study findings and constraints: Donor demographics were predominantly white British with a female majority; clonal diversity may be underestimated. Of the AZD1222 recipients, only 5 to 7 were seropositive at baseline. Repertoires were collected only later (after the peak T cell response had occurred).

The V gene's germline CDR1 is SGHTA and CDR2 FQGNSA. CDR3 length: 15 amino acids. V dropped 1 base and J dropped 3 bases, with 12 bases sitting between them. Of note for this clone: Its antigen is unidentified.

Libraries were prepared by immunoSEQ multiplex PCR; TCRdb keeps only in-frame clonotypes and omits some of them. The sample comprises roughly 85,000 clones, around 90% of which are singletons, and approximately 5.4% rests with the top ten. V usage is TRBV7-2 and J usage is TRBJ1-1; the D gene is possibly TRBD1 (5 bases). Sequenced material: peripheral blood, taken on day 0 of MenACWY control vaccination. The receptor was derived from an adult in good health. This CDR3 reads CASSLGEGRYTEAFF. The CDR3 DNA reads TGTGCCAGCAGCTTAGGTGAGGGGAGATACACTGAAGCTTTCTTT.